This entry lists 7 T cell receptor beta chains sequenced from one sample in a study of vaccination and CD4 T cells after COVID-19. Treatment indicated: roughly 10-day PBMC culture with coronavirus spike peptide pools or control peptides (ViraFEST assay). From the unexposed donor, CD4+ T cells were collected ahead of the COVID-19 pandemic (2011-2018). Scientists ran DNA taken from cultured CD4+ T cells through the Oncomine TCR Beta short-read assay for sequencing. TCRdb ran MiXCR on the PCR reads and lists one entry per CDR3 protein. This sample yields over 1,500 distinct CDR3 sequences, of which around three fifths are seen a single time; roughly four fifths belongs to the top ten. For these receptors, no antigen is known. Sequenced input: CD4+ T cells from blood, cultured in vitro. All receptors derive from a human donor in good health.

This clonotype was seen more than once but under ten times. Here the CDR3 reads CASSLGLSSYEQYF. The CDR3 bases are TGCGCCAGCAGCTTGGGATTGAGCTCCTACGAGCAGTACTTC. V gene TRBV5-1 combines with J gene TRBJ2-7; D unresolved. V lost 0 bases, J lost 0 bases, and 7 bases lay in between. The CDR3 is 14 residues long. Germline V CDR1 and CDR2: SGHRS, YFSETQ.

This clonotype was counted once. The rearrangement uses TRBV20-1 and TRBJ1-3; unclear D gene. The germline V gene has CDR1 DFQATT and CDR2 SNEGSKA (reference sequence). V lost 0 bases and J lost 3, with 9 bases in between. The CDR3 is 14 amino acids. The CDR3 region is CSARDNSVGNTIYF. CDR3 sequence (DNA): TGCAGTGCTAGAGATAATTCGGTTGGAAACACCATATATTTT.

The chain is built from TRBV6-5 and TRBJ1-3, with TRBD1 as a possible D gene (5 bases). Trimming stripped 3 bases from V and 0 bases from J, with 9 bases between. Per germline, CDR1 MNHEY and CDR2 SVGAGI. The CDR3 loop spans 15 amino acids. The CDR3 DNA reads TGTGCCAGCAGTTATAGCAGGGCCTCTGGAAACACCATATATTTT. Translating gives CASSYSRASGNTIYF.

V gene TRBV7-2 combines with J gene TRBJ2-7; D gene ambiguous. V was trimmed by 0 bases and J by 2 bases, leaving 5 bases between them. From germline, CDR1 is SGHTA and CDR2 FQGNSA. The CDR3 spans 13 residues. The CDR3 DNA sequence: TGTGCCAGCAGCTTAGCATGGGCCTACGAGCAGTACTTC. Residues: CASSLAWAYEQYF.

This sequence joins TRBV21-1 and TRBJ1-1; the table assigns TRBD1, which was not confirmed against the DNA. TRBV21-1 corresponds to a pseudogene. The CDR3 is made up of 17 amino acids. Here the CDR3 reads CASSKSQRGTGATEAFF. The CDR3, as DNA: TGTGCCAGCAGCAAATCCCAGCGAGGGACGGGGGCTACTGAAGCTTTCTTT.

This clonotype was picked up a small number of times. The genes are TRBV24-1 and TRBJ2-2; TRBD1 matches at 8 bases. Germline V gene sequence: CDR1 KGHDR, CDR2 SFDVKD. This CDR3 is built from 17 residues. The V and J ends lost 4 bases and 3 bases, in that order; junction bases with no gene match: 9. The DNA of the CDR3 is TGTGCCACCAGTGACCCGAGACAGGGGCGGGACACCGGGGAGCTGTTTTTT. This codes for CATSDPRQGRDTGELFF.

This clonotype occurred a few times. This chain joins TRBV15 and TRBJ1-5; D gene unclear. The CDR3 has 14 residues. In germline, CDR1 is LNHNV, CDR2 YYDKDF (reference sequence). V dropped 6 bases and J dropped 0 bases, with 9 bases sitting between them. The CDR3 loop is CATRSLYSNQPQHF. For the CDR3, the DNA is TGTGCCACCAGATCCCTCTATAGCAATCAGCCCCAGCATTTT.